A selection of T cell receptor beta chains follows, all from one sample in a study of glioma-infiltrating T cells after dendritic cell vaccination. Sequenced by immunoSEQ multiplex PCR; TCRdb stores in-frame clones only, minus some. The repertoire holds about 94,000 clones, with roughly 80% as singletons. This sample comprised blood, obtained after dendritic cell vaccination. Every receptor here comes from a human donor with glioblastoma. CDR3s include the opening cysteine and the closing phenylalanine or tryptophan. A D gene is named only where the DNA matches it firmly. Part of the rows lack a size; the others show once, few, many or a class for expanded clones.

length	V	D	J	size	DNA	CDR3
13	TRBV7-9	-	TRBJ2-7	-	TGTGCCAGCAGCTTAGCCCTAGCCCACGAGCAGTACTTC	CASSLALAHEQYF
14	TRBV27	TRBD1	TRBJ2-7	many	TGTGCCAGCAGGGCGACAGGGCTTCCCTACGAGCAGTACTTC	CASRATGLPYEQYF
18	TRBV2	-	TRBJ1-3	-	TGTGCCAGCAGTCTCGAGAACCCGGGACTTATCTCTGGAAACACCATATATTTT	CASSLENPGLISGNTIYF
16	TRBV19	TRBD2	TRBJ2-5	-	TGTGCCAGTAGTATAGCCGGGACTAGCGGGGTGGAGACCCAGTACTTC	CASSIAGTSGVETQYF
14	TRBV19	-	TRBJ1-1	-	TGTGCCAGTAGTATCGGCAGGGCTGCCTTTGAAGCTTTCTTT	CASSIGRAAFEAFF
15	TRBV5-1	-	TRBJ1-5	-	TGCGCCAGCAGCCCCGGACAGTATAGCAATCAGCCCCAGCATTTT	CASSPGQYSNQPQHF
15	TRBV7-6	-	TRBJ2-3	once	TGTGCCAGCAGCTTGACCCTAGCGTACACAGATACGCAGTATTTT	CASSLTLAYTDTQYF
14	TRBV30	-	TRBJ1-1	-	TGTGCCTGGAGTGACGACCTCAGGGGCACTGAAGCTTTCTTT	CAWSDDLRGTEAFF
14	TRBV6-1	TRBD1	TRBJ2-7	few	TGTGCCAGCAGTGAACTCGACAGGGCCTACGAGCAGTACTTC	CASSELDRAYEQYF
19	TRBV19	TRBD1	TRBJ1-1	-	TGTGCCAGTAGTATCCCGGGACAGGGGCGTTTGGGGGGGGCCACTGAAGCTTTCTTT	CASSIPGQGRLGGATEAFF
13	TRBV7-8	-	TRBJ1-5	-	TGTGCCAGCAGCTTAAGCACGAATCAGCCCCAGCATTTT	CASSLSTNQPQHF
15	TRBV19	TRBD1	TRBJ1-2	-	TGTGCCAGTAGTCCAGGGGGACGGACGAACTATGGCTACACCTTC	CASSPGGRTNYGYTF
17	TRBV28	TRBD2	TRBJ2-6	-	TGTGCCAGCACCTGGGGGGGTCGCAGCTCTGGGGCCAACGTCCTGACTTTC	CASTWGGRSSGANVLTF
14	TRBV10-3	TRBD1	TRBJ2-7	few	TGTGCCAGCAGCCCCGGGACAGGGGGTGGCGAGCAGTACTTC	CASSPGTGGGEQYF
19	TRBV4-2	-	TRBJ2-5	-	TGTGCCAGCAGCCAAGATAGCCCCCTGGGCGGGGTTCTTCAAGAGACCCAGTACTTC	CASSQDSPLGGVLQETQYF
15	TRBV5-1	TRBD2	TRBJ2-3	-	TGCGCCAGCGACCTAGCGGGAACGGGGACAGATACGCAGTATTTT	CASDLAGTGTDTQYF
14	TRBV2	TRBD1	TRBJ1-1	-	TGTGCCAGCAGCGCCAGGGGGGTGAACACTGAAGCTTTCTTT	CASSARGVNTEAFF
12	TRBV19	-	TRBJ1-5	once	TGTGCCAGTAGTGAGGGCAATCAGCCCCAGCATTTT	CASSEGNQPQHF
15	TRBV6-5	TRBD1	TRBJ1-6	-	TGTGCCAGCAGTTACACGACAGGGGGAGGTTCACCCCTCCACTTT	CASSYTTGGGSPLHF
15	TRBV19	TRBD1	TRBJ1-2	-	TGTGCCAGTAGTATCCGGACAGGTTCTAACTATGGCTACACCTTC	CASSIRTGSNYGYTF
13	TRBV5-1	-	TRBJ1-2	-	TGCGCCAGCAGCTTGCGGACGGGGGAGGGCTACACCTTC	CASSLRTGEGYTF
14	TRBV27	-	TRBJ2-1	few	TGTGCCAGCAGTCAATCATCCTCAGACAATGAGCAGTTCTTC	CASSQSSSDNEQFF
15	TRBV7-8	-	TRBJ1-1	-	TGTGCCAGCAGCTTATTGGGGCTGGAAGGCACTGAAGCTTTCTTT	CASSLLGLEGTEAFF
14	TRBV10-3	-	TRBJ1-5	-	TGTGCCATCAGTGGGCCAGGGGGCAATCAGCCCCAGCATTTT	CAISGPGGNQPQHF
15	TRBV6-1	TRBD1	TRBJ1-5	-	TGTGCCAGCAGTGACCAGGACAGGGGAAATCAGCCCCAGCATTTT	CASSDQDRGNQPQHF
15	TRBV2	TRBD1	TRBJ2-7	once	TGTGCCACCCGAACGAGGACAGGGGCCTCCTACGAGCAGTACTTC	CATRTRTGASYEQYF
13	TRBV19	TRBD1	TRBJ1-2	-	TGTGCCAGCGCCTACGGGCAGGGGGGCGGCTACACCTTC	CASAYGQGGGYTF
15	TRBV7-3	-	TRBJ2-1	-	TGTGCCAGCAGCTTATCCCGGGCTAGCGTAGATGAGCAGTTCTTC	CASSLSRASVDEQFF
16	TRBV6-1	TRBD2	TRBJ2-3	-	TGTGCCAGCAGTGGTACGGGACTAGCGGGGGTTGATACGCAGTATTTT	CASSGTGLAGVDTQYF
12	TRBV19	-	TRBJ1-1	-	TGTGCCAGTAGCGGGGGGAACACTGAAGCTTTCTTT	CASSGGNTEAFF
15	TRBV29-1	-	TRBJ2-6	-	TGCAGCGTCAAGATCCGGGGGACTGGGGCCAACGTCCTGACTTTC	CSVKIRGTGANVLTF
13	TRBV5-1	-	TRBJ2-7	-	TGCGCCAGCAGCCGTACCAGGGATTACGAGCAGTACTTC	CASSRTRDYEQYF
15	TRBV27	TRBD2	TRBJ2-3	-	TGTGCCAGCAACCCCGGGACTAGCTGGACAGATACGCAGTATTTT	CASNPGTSWTDTQYF
16	TRBV2	TRBD2	TRBJ2-3	few	TGTGCCAGCACAGCCCGGGCGGGGGGGGACACAGATACGCAGTATTTT	CASTARAGGDTDTQYF
12	TRBV28	-	TRBJ2-5	-	TGTGCCGGGGGGGGCCCCCAAGAGACCCAGTACTTC	CAGGGPQETQYF
14	TRBV5-4	TRBD1	TRBJ2-7	-	TGTGCCAGCAGCTTGGCCAAGGGGGCGGCCGAGCAGTACTTC	CASSLAKGAAEQYF
16	TRBV5-1	TRBD2	TRBJ2-1	-	TGCGCCAGCAGCTTGGGTCTAGCGGGGGGGCTCAATGAGCAGTTCTTC	CASSLGLAGGLNEQFF
18	TRBV10-1	TRBD2	TRBJ2-3	-	TGCGCCAGCAGTGAATCGTCTAGCGGTGGGACCAGCACAGATACGCAGTATTTT	CASSESSSGGTSTDTQYF
16	TRBV9	TRBD2	TRBJ2-1	-	TGTGCCAGCAGCGTAGAGCTAGCGGGAGAATACAATGAGCAGTTCTTC	CASSVELAGEYNEQFF
14	TRBV5-1	TRBD2	TRBJ2-5	-	TGCGCCAGCAGCTCGACTACTAGCGAAGAGACCCAGTACTTC	CASSSTTSEETQYF
12	TRBV29-1	TRBD1	TRBJ2-1	-	TGCAGCGTTACGCACGGACAGGGCTCTCAGTTCTTC	CSVTHGQGSQFF
17	TRBV2	TRBD1	TRBJ1-3	once	TGTGCCATCCAGCCGGGGGGACAGGGGGACTCTGGAAACACCATATATTTT	CAIQPGGQGDSGNTIYF
13	TRBV2	-	TRBJ1-2	-	TGTGCCAGCAGTGAAATGGTAGGAGGGGGCTACACCTTC	CASSEMVGGGYTF
16	TRBV6-1	-	TRBJ1-1	-	TGTGCCAGCAGTGGACGGTACAGGGTAGGAGTGTCTGAAGCTTTCTTT	CASSGRYRVGVSEAFF